The source of this T cell receptor beta chain is a study of siplizumab effects on memory and regulatory T cells. Sequencing used immunoSEQ multiplex PCR; TCRdb keeps in-frame clones, though not all of them. The table lists approximately 100,000 clones, approximately 92% of them singletons. Germline-derived CDR1 and CDR2 are SNHLY and FYNNEI. The V segment lost 2 bases and the J segment 5 bases; nucleotides outside the gene matches: 2. The CDR3 totals 14 residues. The chain is built from TRBV2 and TRBJ2-2; 7 nucleotides match TRBD1. The sample comprised CD4+ T cells sorted from blood. This TCR derives from a human donor in good health. Some clones in this sample may be carry-over from other donors' samples. The DNA for the CDR3 is TGTGCCAGCAGTGAAACAGGGGCGACCGGGGAGCTGTTTTTT. Its translation is CASSETGATGELFF.